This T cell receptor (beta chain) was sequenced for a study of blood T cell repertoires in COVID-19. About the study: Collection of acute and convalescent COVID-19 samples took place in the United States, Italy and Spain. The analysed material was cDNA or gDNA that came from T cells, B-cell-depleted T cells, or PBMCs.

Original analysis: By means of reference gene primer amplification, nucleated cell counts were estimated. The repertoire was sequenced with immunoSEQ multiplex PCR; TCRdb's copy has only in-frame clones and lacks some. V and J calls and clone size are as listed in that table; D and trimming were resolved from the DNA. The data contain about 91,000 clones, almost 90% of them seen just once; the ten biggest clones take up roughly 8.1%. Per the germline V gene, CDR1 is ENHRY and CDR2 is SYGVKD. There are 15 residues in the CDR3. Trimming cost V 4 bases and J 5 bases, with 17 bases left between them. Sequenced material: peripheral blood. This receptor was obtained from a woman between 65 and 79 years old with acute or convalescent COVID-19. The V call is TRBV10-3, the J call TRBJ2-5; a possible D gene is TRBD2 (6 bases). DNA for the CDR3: TGTGCCATCAGTGGTATAGGCGGGGATCGGGAGACCCAGTACTTC. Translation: CAISGIGGDRETQYF.